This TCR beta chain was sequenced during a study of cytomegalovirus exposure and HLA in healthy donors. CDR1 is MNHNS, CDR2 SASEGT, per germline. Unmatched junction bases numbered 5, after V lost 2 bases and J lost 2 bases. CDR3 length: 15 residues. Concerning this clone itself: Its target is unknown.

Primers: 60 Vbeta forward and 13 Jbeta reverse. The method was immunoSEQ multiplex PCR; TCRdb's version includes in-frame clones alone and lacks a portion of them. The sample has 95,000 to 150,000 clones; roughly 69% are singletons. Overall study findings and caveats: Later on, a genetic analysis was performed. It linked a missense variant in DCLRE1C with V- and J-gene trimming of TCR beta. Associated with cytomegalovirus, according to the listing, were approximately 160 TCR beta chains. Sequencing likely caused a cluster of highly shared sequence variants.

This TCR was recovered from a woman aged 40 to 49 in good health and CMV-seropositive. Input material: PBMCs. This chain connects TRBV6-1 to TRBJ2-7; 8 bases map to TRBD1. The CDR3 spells CASSEKDRVPYEQYF. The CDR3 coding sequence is TGTGCCAGCAGTGAAAAGGACAGGGTCCCCTACGAGCAGTACTTC.